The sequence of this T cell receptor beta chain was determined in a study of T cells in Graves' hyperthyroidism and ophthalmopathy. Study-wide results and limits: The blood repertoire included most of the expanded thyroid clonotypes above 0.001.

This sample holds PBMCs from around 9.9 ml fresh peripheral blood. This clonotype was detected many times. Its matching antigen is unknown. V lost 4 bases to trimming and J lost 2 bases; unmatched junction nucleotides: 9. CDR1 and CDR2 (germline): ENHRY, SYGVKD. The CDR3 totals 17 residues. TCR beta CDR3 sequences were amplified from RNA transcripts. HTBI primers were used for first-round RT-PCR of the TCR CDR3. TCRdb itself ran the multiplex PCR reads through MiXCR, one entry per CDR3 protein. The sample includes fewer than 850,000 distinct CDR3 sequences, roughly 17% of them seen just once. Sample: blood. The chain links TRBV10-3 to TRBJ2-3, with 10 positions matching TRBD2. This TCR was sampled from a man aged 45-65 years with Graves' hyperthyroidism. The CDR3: CAISVLDSGRTTDTQYF. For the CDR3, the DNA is TGTGCCATCAGTGTTTTGGATAGCGGGAGGACCACAGATACGCAGTATTTT.